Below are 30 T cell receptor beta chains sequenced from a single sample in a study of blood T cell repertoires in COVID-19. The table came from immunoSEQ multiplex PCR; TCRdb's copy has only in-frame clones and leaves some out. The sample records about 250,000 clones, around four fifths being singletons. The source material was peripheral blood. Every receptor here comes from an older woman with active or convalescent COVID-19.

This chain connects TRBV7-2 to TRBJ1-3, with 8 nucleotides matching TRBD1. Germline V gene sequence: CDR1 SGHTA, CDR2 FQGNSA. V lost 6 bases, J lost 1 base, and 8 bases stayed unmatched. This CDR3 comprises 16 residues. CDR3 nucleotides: TGTGCCAGCAGTTTCTCTGGACAGGGATCTGGAAACACCATATATTTT. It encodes CASSFSGQGSGNTIYF.

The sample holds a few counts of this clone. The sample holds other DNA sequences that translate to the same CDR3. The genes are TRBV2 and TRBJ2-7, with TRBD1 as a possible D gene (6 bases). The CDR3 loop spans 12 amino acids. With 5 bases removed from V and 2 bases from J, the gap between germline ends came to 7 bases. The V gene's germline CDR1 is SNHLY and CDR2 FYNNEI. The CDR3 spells CASSRTAYEQYF. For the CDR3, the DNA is TGTGCCAGCAGTAGGACAGCCTACGAGCAGTACTTC.

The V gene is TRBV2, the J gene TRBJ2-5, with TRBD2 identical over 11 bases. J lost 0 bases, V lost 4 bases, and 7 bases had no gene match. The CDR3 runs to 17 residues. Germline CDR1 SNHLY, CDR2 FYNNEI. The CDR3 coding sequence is TGTGCCAGCAGTGCTTGGGCTAGCGGGGGGTACCAAGAGACCCAGTACTTC. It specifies CASSAWASGGYQETQYF.

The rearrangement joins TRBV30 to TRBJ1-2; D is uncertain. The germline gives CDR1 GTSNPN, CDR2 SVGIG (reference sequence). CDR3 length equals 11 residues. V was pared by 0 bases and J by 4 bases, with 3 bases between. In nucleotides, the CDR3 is TGTGCCTGGAGTGTGGCCTATGGCTACACCTTC. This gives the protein CAWSVAYGYTF.

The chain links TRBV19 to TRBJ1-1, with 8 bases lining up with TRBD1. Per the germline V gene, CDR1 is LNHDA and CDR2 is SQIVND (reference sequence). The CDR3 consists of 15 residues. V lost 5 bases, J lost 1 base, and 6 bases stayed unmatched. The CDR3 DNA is TGTGCCAGTAGTCCCCGAGACAGGGGGAACACTGAAGCTTTCTTT. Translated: CASSPRDRGNTEAFF.

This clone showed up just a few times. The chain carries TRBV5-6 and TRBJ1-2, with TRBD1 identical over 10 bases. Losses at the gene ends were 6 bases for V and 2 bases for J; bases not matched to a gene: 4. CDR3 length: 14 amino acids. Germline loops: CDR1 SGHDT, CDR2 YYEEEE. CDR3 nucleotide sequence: TGTGCCAGCACCAAGGACAGGGGGAACTATGGCTACACCTTC. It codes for CASTKDRGNYGYTF.

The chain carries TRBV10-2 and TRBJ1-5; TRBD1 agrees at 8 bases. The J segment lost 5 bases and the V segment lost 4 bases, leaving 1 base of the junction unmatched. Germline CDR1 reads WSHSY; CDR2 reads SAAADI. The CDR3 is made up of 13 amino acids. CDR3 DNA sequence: TGCGCCAGCAGTGTGACAGGGGATCAGCCCCAGCATTTT. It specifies CASSVTGDQPQHF.

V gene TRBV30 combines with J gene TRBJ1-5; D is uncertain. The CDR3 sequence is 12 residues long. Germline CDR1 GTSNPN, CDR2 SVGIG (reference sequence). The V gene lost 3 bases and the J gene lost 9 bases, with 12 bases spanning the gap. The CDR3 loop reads CAWSRSGGPQHF. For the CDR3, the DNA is TGTGCCTGGAGCCGATCAGGTGGGCCCCAGCATTTT.

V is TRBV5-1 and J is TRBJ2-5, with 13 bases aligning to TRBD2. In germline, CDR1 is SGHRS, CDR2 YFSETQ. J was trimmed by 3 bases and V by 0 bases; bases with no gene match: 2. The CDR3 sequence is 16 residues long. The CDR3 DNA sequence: TGCGCCAGCAGCTTGGGGACTAGCGGGGGTAAAGAGACCCAGTACTTC. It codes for CASSLGTSGGKETQYF.

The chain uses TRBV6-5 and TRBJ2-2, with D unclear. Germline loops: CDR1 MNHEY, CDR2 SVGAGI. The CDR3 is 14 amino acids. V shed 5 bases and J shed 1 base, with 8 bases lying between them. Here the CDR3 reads CASSHRQNTGELFF. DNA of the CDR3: TGTGCCAGCAGTCATAGACAGAACACCGGGGAGCTGTTTTTT.

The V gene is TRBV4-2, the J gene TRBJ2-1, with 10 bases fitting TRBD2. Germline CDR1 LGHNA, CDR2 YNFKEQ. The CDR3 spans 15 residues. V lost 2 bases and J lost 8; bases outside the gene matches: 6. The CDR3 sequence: CASSQPSGGADEQFF. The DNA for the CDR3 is TGTGCCAGCAGCCAACCGAGCGGGGGGGCCGATGAGCAGTTCTTC.

The CDR3 loop reads CASSPRDRTYEQYF. The CDR3 bases are TGTGCCAGCAGCCCGAGGGACAGAACTTACGAGCAGTACTTC. This chain connects TRBV11-3 to TRBJ2-7; 7 nucleotides agree with TRBD1. Per germline, CDR1 SGHNT and CDR2 YENEEA. The CDR3 length is 14 residues. Losses at the gene ends were 5 bases for V and 4 bases for J; bases not matched to a gene: 8.

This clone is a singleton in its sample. CDR3 nucleotide sequence: TGTGCCAGCACCTCGGGGTTTGGCAATCAGCCCCAGCATTTT. Translated: CASTSGFGNQPQHF. This rearrangement joins TRBV3-1 (or the pseudogene TRBV3-2) to TRBJ1-5; D is ambiguous. Trimming pared 7 bases from V and 2 bases from J, leaving 12 bases between. From germline, CDR1 is LGHDT and CDR2 YNNKEL (reference sequence). This CDR3 contains 14 residues.

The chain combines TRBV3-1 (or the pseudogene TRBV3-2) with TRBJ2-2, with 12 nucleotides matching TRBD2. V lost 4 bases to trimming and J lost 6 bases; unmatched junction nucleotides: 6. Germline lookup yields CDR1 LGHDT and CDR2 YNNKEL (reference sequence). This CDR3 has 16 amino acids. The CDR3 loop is CASSPSGLAGPGELFF. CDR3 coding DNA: TGTGCCAGCAGCCCGTCGGGACTAGCGGGCCCCGGGGAGCTGTTTTTT.

The CDR3: CASSEDHSFTDTQYF. The CDR3 DNA is TGTGCCAGCAGTGAAGATCACAGTTTTACAGATACGCAGTATTTT. V is TRBV6-1 and J is TRBJ2-3; D unresolved. Germline CDR1 is MNHNS and CDR2 is SASEGT. Trimming left V 1 base short and J 3 bases short, with 11 bases between. This CDR3 is 15 amino acids long.

The CDR3 DNA reads TGTGCCAGCAGCTTAGGGGGACAGGGACATGGCTACACCTTC. This translates into CASSLGGQGHGYTF. V and J are TRBV5-6 and TRBJ1-2; 9 bases match TRBD1. With 2 bases clipped from V and 6 bases from J, the junction kept 5 bases outside the gene matches. This CDR3 is built from 14 residues. CDR1 and CDR2 from the germline V gene are SGHDT and YYEEEE. The full variable domain, its missing parts supplied by reference TRBV5-6 and TRBJ1-2, is DAGVTQSPTHLIKTRGQQVTLRCSPKSGHDTVSWYQQALGQGPQFIFQYYEEEERQRGNFPDRFSGHQFPNYSSELNVNALLLGDSALYLCASSLGGQGHGYTFGSGTRLTVV.

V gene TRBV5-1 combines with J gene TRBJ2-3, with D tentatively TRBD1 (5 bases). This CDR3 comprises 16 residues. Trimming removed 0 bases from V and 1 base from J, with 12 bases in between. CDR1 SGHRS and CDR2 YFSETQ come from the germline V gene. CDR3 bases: TGCGCCAGCAGCTTGGCAGGGCTAGAGGGCACAGATACGCAGTATTTT. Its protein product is CASSLAGLEGTDTQYF.

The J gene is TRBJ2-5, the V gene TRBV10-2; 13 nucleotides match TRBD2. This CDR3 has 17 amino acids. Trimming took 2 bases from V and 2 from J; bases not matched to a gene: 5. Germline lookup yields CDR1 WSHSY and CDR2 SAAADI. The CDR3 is CASSEPPLAGGQETQYF. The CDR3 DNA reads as TGCGCCAGCAGTGAGCCTCCACTAGCGGGGGGGCAAGAGACCCAGTACTTC.

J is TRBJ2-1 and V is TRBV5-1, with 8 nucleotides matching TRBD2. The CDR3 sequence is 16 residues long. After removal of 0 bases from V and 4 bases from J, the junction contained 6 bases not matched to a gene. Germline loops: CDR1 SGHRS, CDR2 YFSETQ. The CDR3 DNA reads TGCGCCAGCAGCTTGGCGTCAGCGGGGGCTTACAATGAGCAGTTCTTC. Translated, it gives CASSLASAGAYNEQFF.

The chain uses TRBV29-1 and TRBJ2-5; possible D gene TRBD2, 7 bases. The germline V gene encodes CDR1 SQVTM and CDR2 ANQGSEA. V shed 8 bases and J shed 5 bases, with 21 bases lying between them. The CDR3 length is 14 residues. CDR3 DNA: TGCAGCACTGATTCGGGGGGCGGGGCTGAGACCCAGTACTTC. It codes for CSTDSGGGAETQYF. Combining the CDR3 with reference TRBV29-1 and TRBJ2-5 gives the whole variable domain SAVISQKPSRDICQRGTSLTIQCQVDSQVTMMFWYRQQPGQSLTLIATANQGSEATYESGFVIDKFPISRPNLTFSTLTVSNMSPEDSSIYLCSTDSGGGAETQYFGPGTRLLVL.

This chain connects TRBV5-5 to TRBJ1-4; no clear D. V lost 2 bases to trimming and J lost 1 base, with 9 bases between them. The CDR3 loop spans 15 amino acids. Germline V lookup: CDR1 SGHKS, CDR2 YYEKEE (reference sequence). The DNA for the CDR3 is TGTGCCAGCAGCTTAGCTGCCATAACTAATGAAAAACTGTTTTTT. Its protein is CASSLAAITNEKLFF.

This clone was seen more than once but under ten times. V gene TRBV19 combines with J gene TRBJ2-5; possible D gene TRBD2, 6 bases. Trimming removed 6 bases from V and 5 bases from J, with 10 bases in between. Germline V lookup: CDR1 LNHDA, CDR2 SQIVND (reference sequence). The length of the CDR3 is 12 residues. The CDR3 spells CASRLAGETQYF. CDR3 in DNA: TGTGCCAGTAGACTAGCCGGGGAGACCCAGTACTTC.

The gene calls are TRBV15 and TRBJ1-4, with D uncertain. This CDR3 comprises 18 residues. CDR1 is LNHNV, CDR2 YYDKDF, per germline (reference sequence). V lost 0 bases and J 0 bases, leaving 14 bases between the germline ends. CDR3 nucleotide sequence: TGTGCCACCAGCAGAGATCTCTCGACACCCGCAACTAATGAAAAACTGTTTTTT. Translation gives CATSRDLSTPATNEKLFF.

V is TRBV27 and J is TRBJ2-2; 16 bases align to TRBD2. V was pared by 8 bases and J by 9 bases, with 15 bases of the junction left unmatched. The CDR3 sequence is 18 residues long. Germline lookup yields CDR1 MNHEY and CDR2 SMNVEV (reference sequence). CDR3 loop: CASGAVGTSGGAYWELFF. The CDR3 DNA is TGTGCCAGCGGCGCCGTTGGGACTAGCGGGGGGGCCTATTGGGAGCTGTTTTTT.

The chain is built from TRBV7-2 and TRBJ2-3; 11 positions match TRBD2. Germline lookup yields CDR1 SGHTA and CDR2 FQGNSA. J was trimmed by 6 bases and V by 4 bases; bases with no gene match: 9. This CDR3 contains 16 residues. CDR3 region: CASSYAGTSGPDTQYF. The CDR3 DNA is TGTGCCAGCAGCTACGCCGGGACTAGCGGTCCTGATACGCAGTATTTT.

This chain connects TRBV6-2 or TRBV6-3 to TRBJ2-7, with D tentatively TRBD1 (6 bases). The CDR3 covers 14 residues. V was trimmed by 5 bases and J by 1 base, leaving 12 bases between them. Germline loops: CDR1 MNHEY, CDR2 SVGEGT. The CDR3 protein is CASSQQGWSYEQYV. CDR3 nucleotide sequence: TGTGCCAGCAGTCAACAGGGATGGTCCTACGAGCAGTACGTC.

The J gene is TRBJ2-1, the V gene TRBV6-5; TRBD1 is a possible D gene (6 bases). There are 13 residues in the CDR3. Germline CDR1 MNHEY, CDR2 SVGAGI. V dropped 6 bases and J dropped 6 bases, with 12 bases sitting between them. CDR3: CASSQGSRNEQFF. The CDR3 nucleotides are TGTGCCAGCAGCCAGGGGTCCCGCAATGAGCAGTTCTTC.

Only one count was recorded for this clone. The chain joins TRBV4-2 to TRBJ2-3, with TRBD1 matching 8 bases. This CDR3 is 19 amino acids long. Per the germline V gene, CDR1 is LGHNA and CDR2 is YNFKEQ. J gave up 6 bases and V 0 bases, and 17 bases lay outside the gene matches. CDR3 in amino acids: CASSQDPQGAGQVADTQYF. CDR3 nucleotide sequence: TGTGCCAGCAGCCAAGATCCCCAGGGGGCTGGGCAGGTCGCTGATACGCAGTATTTT.

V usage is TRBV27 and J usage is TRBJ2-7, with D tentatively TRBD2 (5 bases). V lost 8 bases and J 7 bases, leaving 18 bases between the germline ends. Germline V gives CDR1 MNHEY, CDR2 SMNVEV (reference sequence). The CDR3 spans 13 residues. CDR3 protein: CASGRPKSREQYF. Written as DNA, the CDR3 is TGTGCCAGCGGGAGACCCAAGTCGAGGGAGCAGTACTTC.

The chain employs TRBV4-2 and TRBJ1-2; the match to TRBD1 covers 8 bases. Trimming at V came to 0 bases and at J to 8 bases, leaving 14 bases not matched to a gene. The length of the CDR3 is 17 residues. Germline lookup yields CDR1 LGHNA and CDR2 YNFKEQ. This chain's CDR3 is CASSQDRAGGPIGGYTF. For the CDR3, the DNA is TGTGCCAGCAGCCAAGATCGGGCAGGGGGCCCGATAGGCGGCTACACCTTC.